A single sample gave rise to the 22 T cell receptor beta chains below, sequenced in a study of blood T cell repertoires in COVID-19. The data were produced by immunoSEQ multiplex PCR, yet TCRdb's version contains in-frame clones alone and is incomplete. The sample lists over 100,000 clones, 80% to 90% occurring once. Sequenced material: peripheral blood. The receptors here all came from a human donor in a cohort sampled during active COVID-19.

V gene TRBV4-2 combines with J gene TRBJ1-1, with D tentatively TRBD1 (6 bases). Trimming removed 3 bases from V and 0 bases from J, with 11 bases in between. CDR3 length equals 15 residues. The germline V gene encodes CDR1 LGHNA and CDR2 YNFKEQ. The CDR3 DNA reads TGTGCCAGCAGCCAGGATACAGGGTTGAACACTGAAGCTTTCTTT. Translating it yields CASSQDTGLNTEAFF.

The rearrangement links TRBV11-3 to TRBJ2-1; perhaps TRBD2 as D (5 bases). Germline CDR1 and CDR2: SGHNT and YENEEA. V lost 4 bases to trimming and J lost 1 base, with 11 bases between them. The CDR3 spans 15 residues. The CDR3 protein is CASSWARRSYNEQFF. The CDR3 DNA is TGTGCCAGCAGCTGGGCTAGGAGGTCCTACAATGAGCAGTTCTTC. Supplemented by reference TRBV11-3 and TRBJ2-1, the full variable domain reads EAGVVQSPRYKIIEKKQPVAFWCNPISGHNTLYWYLQNLGQGPELLIRYENEEAVDDSQLPKDRFSAERLKGVDSTLKIQPAELGDSAVYLCASSWARRSYNEQFFGPGTRLTVL.

This clone was detected once. The gene calls are TRBV6-1 and TRBJ1-2; possible D gene TRBD1, 5 bases. V lost 3 bases to trimming and J lost 2 bases, with 7 bases between them. The CDR3 is 13 residues long. From germline, CDR1 is MNHNS and CDR2 SASEGT. CDR3 sequence: CASSDKGNYGYTF. The CDR3 nucleotides are TGTGCCAGCAGTGACAAGGGGAACTATGGCTACACCTTC.

The gene calls are TRBV10-3 and TRBJ2-1; possible D gene TRBD1, 6 bases. CDR3 length: 17 amino acids. From germline, CDR1 is ENHRY and CDR2 SYGVKD. V gave up 0 bases and J gave up 0 bases, with 12 bases separating them. CDR3 DNA: TGTGCCATCAGTGAGTCGAGACAGGAGCTCTCCTACAATGAGCAGTTCTTC. This encodes CAISESRQELSYNEQFF.

This chain uses TRBV5-1 with TRBJ2-7; 9 nucleotides line up with TRBD1. The V segment lost 4 bases and the J segment 6 bases; nucleotides outside the gene matches: 14. Germline V gene sequence: CDR1 SGHRS, CDR2 YFSETQ. This CDR3 is built from 16 residues. The CDR3 loop is CASSLLASQGAGEQYF. Written as DNA, the CDR3 is TGCGCCAGCAGCCTTCTGGCCTCACAGGGGGCGGGCGAGCAGTACTTC.

The chain carries TRBV24-1 and TRBJ2-5, with TRBD1 as a possible D gene (7 bases). V dropped 5 bases and J dropped 5 bases, with 20 bases sitting between them. CDR1 is KGHDR and CDR2 is SFDVKD in the germline V gene. This CDR3 comprises 16 residues. The CDR3 DNA is TGTGCCACCAGTGGGTCCGGTCAGGGGGGCGCCGAGACCCAGTACTTC. Protein product: CATSGSGQGGAETQYF.

The chain has TRBV28 and TRBJ1-5; no clear D. The CDR3 extends over 13 amino acids. V gave up 6 bases and J gave up 0 bases, with 6 bases separating them. Germline lookup yields CDR1 MDHEN and CDR2 SYDVKM. CDR3 nucleotide sequence: TGTGCCAGCAGAATTTATAGCAATCAGCCCCAGCATTTT. It yields the protein CASRIYSNQPQHF.

The gene calls are TRBV6-5 and TRBJ1-3; D perhaps matches TRBD1 (6 bases). The CDR3 sequence is 14 residues long. Germline loops: CDR1 MNHEY, CDR2 SVGAGI. Trimming took off 6 bases at V and 8 bases at J, with 17 bases between the two ends. In nucleotides, the CDR3 is TGTGCCAGCAGAAGTACAGGGAAAGGGGACACCATATATTTT. It specifies CASRSTGKGDTIYF.

V usage is TRBV7-6 and J usage is TRBJ1-1; TRBD1 matches 7 bases. The CDR3 contains 15 residues. Looked up from germline, CDR1 is SGHVS and CDR2 is FNYEAQ. The V and J ends lost 5 bases and 2 bases, in that order; junction bases with no gene match: 8. CDR3: CASSLWDSDNTEAFF. The DNA of the CDR3 is TGTGCCAGCAGCCTCTGGGACAGCGACAACACTGAAGCTTTCTTT.

The chain couples TRBV5-6 to TRBJ1-1; D remains unclear. V lost 0 bases to trimming and J lost 1 base, with 7 bases between them. The CDR3 totals 14 residues. The germline V gene encodes CDR1 SGHDT and CDR2 YYEEEE. CDR3 region: CASSLGLRNTEAFF. In DNA form, the CDR3 reads TGTGCCAGCAGCTTGGGTCTTCGGAACACTGAAGCTTTCTTT.

V usage is TRBV1 and J usage is TRBJ2-1; no DNA check was done on the table's D call, TRBD2. TRBV1 is classified as a pseudogene. The CDR3 extends over 16 amino acids. The CDR3 here is CTSSTLAGGSYNEQFF. Here the CDR3 DNA reads TGCACCAGCAGCACCCTAGCGGGAGGGTCCTACAATGAGCAGTTCTTC.

This clone has a count of ten or more. This chain uses TRBV15 with TRBJ1-2, with D possibly matching TRBD1 (6 bases). V shed 0 bases and J shed 8 bases, with 13 bases lying between them. This CDR3 is built from 14 residues. CDR1 and CDR2 (germline): LNHNV, YYDKDF (reference sequence). The CDR3 here is CATSREGGGGGYTF. The CDR3 DNA reads as TGTGCCACCAGCAGAGAGGGAGGGGGTGGCGGCTACACCTTC.

The V call is TRBV7-9, the J call TRBJ2-5, with D perhaps TRBD2 (5 bases). From germline, CDR1 is SEHNR and CDR2 FQNEAQ (reference sequence). The V and J ends lost 1 base and 5 bases respectively, with 11 bases between them. The length of the CDR3 is 14 residues. The CDR3 is CASSLVASWETQYF. CDR3 coding DNA: TGTGCCAGCAGCTTAGTGGCTAGCTGGGAGACCCAGTACTTC. The variable domain in full, completed from reference TRBV7-9 and TRBJ2-5, reads DTGVSQNPRHKITKRGQNVTFRCDPISEHNRLYWYRQTLGQGPEFLTYFQNEAQLEKSRLLSDRFSAERPKGSFSTLEIQRTEQGDSAMYLCASSLVASWETQYFGPGTRLLVL.

The rearrangement uses TRBV5-5 and TRBJ2-7; D may be TRBD2 (6 bases). Germline V gene data show CDR1 as SGHKS and CDR2 as YYEKEE (reference sequence). V was trimmed by 4 bases and J by 0 bases, leaving 11 bases between them. This CDR3 has 14 residues. In DNA, the CDR3 is TGTGCCAGCAGCCGAGCGGGCCACTCCTACGAGCAGTACTTC. This codes for CASSRAGHSYEQYF. Together with reference TRBV5-5 and TRBJ2-7, the CDR3 gives the full variable domain: DAGVTQSPTHLIKTRGQQVTLRCSPISGHKSVSWYQQVLGQGPQFIFQYYEKEERGRGNFPDRFSARQFPNYSSELNVNALLLGDSALYLCASSRAGHSYEQYFGPGTRLTVT.

The V call is TRBV19, the J call TRBJ2-1; TRBD2 is a possible D gene (5 bases). The CDR3 loop spans 16 amino acids. The V gene lost 3 bases and the J gene lost 3 bases, with 15 bases spanning the gap. CDR1 is LNHDA and CDR2 is SQIVND in the germline V gene (reference sequence). The CDR3 sequence: CASSIVVGVNYNEQFF. The CDR3 nucleotides read TGTGCCAGTAGTATTGTGGTCGGGGTAAACTACAATGAGCAGTTCTTC.

This chain links TRBV28 with TRBJ2-6, with a weak D call TRBD1 (5 bases). The V gene lost 3 bases and the J gene lost 2 bases, with 14 bases spanning the gap. The CDR3 totals 17 residues. Germline CDR1 MDHEN, CDR2 SYDVKM. CDR3 bases: TGTGCCAGCAGTTTTTGGTCAGGGTTGGCTGGGGCCAACGTCCTGACTTTC. The encoded protein is CASSFWSGLAGANVLTF.

The chain links TRBV27 to TRBJ1-2; D is unresolved. The CDR3 totals 14 residues. V was pared by 5 bases and J by 4 bases, with 14 bases between. The germline V gene encodes CDR1 MNHEY and CDR2 SMNVEV (reference sequence). CDR3 sequence (DNA): TGTGCCAGCAGTCAAAGACACCGTTCCTATGGCTACACCTTC. Amino acid sequence: CASSQRHRSYGYTF.

The chain carries TRBV10-3 and TRBJ2-1; TRBD2 matches at 13 bases. The germline V gene has CDR1 ENHRY and CDR2 SYGVKD. The CDR3 has 15 residues. V gave up 10 bases and J gave up 8 bases; unmatched junction bases: 11. The CDR3 region is CASQVLAGGPDEQFF. The CDR3 DNA follows: TGTGCCAGCCAAGTACTAGCGGGAGGGCCCGATGAGCAGTTCTTC.

This chain connects TRBV5-1 to TRBJ1-4; weak D call: TRBD1 (5 bases). Germline CDR1 reads SGHRS; CDR2 reads YFSETQ. This CDR3 comprises 15 residues. Trimming cost V 4 bases and J 3 bases, with 13 bases left between them. The CDR3 DNA sequence: TGCGCCAGCAGCCCGGGGGGGGTTCCTAATGAAAAACTGTTTTTT. Translating gives CASSPGGVPNEKLFF.

The J gene is TRBJ2-7, the V gene TRBV27; TRBD1 aligns across 9 bases. The trim removed 2 bases at V and 3 bases at J, leaving 8 bases unmatched. There are 16 residues in the CDR3. Per the germline V gene, CDR1 is MNHEY and CDR2 is SMNVEV (reference sequence). CDR3 sequence: CASSLGPSGQGYEQYF. CDR3 nucleotides: TGTGCCAGCAGTTTAGGTCCCTCGGGACAGGGCTACGAGCAGTACTTC.

The V gene is TRBV5-4, the J gene TRBJ2-2; TRBD2 matches at 11 bases. Losses at the gene ends were 2 bases for V and 1 base for J; bases not matched to a gene: 13. From germline, CDR1 is SGHNT and CDR2 YYREEE (reference sequence). The CDR3 spans 20 residues. The CDR3 region is CASSFSTGTSGSRNTGELFF. The DNA for the CDR3 is TGTGCCAGCAGCTTTTCCACCGGGACTAGCGGATCCAGGAACACCGGGGAGCTGTTTTTT.

This chain joins TRBV5-1 and TRBJ1-2; weak D call: TRBD1 (5 bases). Germline V lookup: CDR1 SGHRS, CDR2 YFSETQ. The CDR3 loop spans 13 amino acids. V gave up 2 bases and J gave up 2 bases, with 7 bases separating them. The CDR3 DNA reads as TGCGCCAGCAGCTTCGCAGGGAACTATGGCTACACCTTC. Its protein is CASSFAGNYGYTF.